These T cell receptor beta chains were read from a single sample in a study of T-cell memory formation after mild COVID-19. TCRdb independently ran MiXCR on the 5' RACE reads; one entry per CDR3 protein. The data show about 340,000 distinct CDR3 sequences, less than 25% seen once. The sample comprised PBMCs or a T cell subset sorted from them (not recorded which). These receptors were taken from a man aged 18 to 35 who had mild COVID-19 (a few samples of this study predate the infection). Cell type and time point are not known. Both conserved end residues are part of each CDR3. Fields, in order: CDR3 DNA, CDR3 protein, J gene, clone size, V gene, D gene. A D gene is named only where the DNA matches it firmly. Not all rows give a size; the values are once, few, many and, for expanded clones, a class.

CDR3 DNA: TGTGCCAGCGGACTAGCGGGGGTATCCTCCTACGAGCAGTACTTC
CDR3 protein: CASGLAGVSSYEQYF
J gene: TRBJ2-7
clone size: NA
V gene: TRBV21-1
D gene: NA

CDR3 DNA: TGTGCCAGTAGCATACCGGGACTTATCTACAATGAGCAGTTCTTC
CDR3 protein: CASSIPGLIYNEQFF
J gene: TRBJ2-1
clone size: NA
V gene: TRBV19
D gene: NA

CDR3 DNA: TGTGCCATCAGTGAGTCAACCGAGACCCAGTACTTC
CDR3 protein: CAISESTETQYF
J gene: TRBJ2-5
clone size: NA
V gene: TRBV10-3
D gene: NA

CDR3 DNA: TGCGCCAGCAGCTCAATGACAGCGAACACCGGGGAGCTGTTTTTT
CDR3 protein: CASSSMTANTGELFF
J gene: TRBJ2-2
clone size: NA
V gene: TRBV5-1
D gene: NA

CDR3 DNA: TGCAGCACTTCAGGGGCTAACTATGGCTACACCTTC
CDR3 protein: CSTSGANYGYTF
J gene: TRBJ1-2
clone size: NA
V gene: TRBV29-1
D gene: NA

CDR3 DNA: TGTGCCAGCAGTTTGTCAGATTATAGCAATCAGCCCCAGCATTTT
CDR3 protein: CASSLSDYSNQPQHF
J gene: TRBJ1-5
clone size: NA
V gene: TRBV28
D gene: NA

CDR3 DNA: TGTGCCAGCAGCCTCTCAGGGAGCAGCGGCTACACCTTC
CDR3 protein: CASSLSGSSGYTF
J gene: TRBJ1-2
clone size: NA
V gene: TRBV6-5
D gene: NA

CDR3 DNA: TGCGCCAGCAGCGGGACAGGGTGGAAAAATGGCTACACCTTC
CDR3 protein: CASSGTGWKNGYTF
J gene: TRBJ1-2
clone size: NA
V gene: TRBV4-1
D gene: TRBD1

CDR3 DNA: TGTGCCAGCAGTTGGCGTGTACTCCCCAGCACAGATACGCAGTATTTT
CDR3 protein: CASSWRVLPSTDTQYF
J gene: TRBJ2-3
clone size: many
V gene: TRBV12-3/TRBV12-4
D gene: NA

CDR3 DNA: TGTGCCCCCCCCGTCCCTGAGCAGTTCTTC
CDR3 protein: CAPPVPEQFF
J gene: TRBJ2-1
clone size: few
V gene: TRBV24-1
D gene: NA

CDR3 DNA: TGTGCCAGCAGCTTAAGAGCGGGGGGGCCGTATGAGACCCAGTACTTC
CDR3 protein: CASSLRAGGPYETQYF
J gene: TRBJ2-5
clone size: NA
V gene: TRBV7-9
D gene: TRBD2

CDR3 DNA: TGCGCCAGCAGCGGACCGACAGCCGGAAGCTCCTACGAGCAGTACTTC
CDR3 protein: CASSGPTAGSSYEQYF
J gene: TRBJ2-7
clone size: few
V gene: TRBV5-1
D gene: NA

CDR3 DNA: TGTGCCAGCAGGGATAGGTGGCAAGAGACCCAGTACTTC
CDR3 protein: CASRDRWQETQYF
J gene: TRBJ2-5
clone size: few
V gene: TRBV6-5
D gene: NA

CDR3 DNA: TGTGCCAGCAGCGGACCTACAGGGCGGACTGAAGCTTTCTTT
CDR3 protein: CASSGPTGRTEAFF
J gene: TRBJ1-1
clone size: few
V gene: TRBV9
D gene: NA

CDR3 DNA: TGTGCCAGCTCACCAGGGGGACAGGGATTCGATGAGCAGTTCTTC
CDR3 protein: CASSPGGQGFDEQFF
J gene: TRBJ2-1
clone size: NA
V gene: TRBV18
D gene: TRBD1

CDR3 DNA: TGTGCCAGCAGTTTGGGTACAGGGGTAAACACCGGGGAGCTGTTTTTT
CDR3 protein: CASSLGTGVNTGELFF
J gene: TRBJ2-2
clone size: few
V gene: TRBV12-3/TRBV12-4
D gene: TRBD1

CDR3 DNA: TGCGCCAGCAGCTTGGAAGGGAACTATGGCTACACCTTC
CDR3 protein: CASSLEGNYGYTF
J gene: TRBJ1-2
clone size: few
V gene: TRBV5-1
D gene: NA

CDR3 DNA: TGTGCCAGCAGCCAAGGAACCCGGAGGGCCTATGGCTACACCTTC
CDR3 protein: CASSQGTRRAYGYTF
J gene: TRBJ1-2
clone size: NA
V gene: TRBV14
D gene: NA

CDR3 DNA: TGTGCCAGCAGCTTAGTGGGGACTCCCAACCAGCAGTTCTTC
CDR3 protein: CASSLVGTPNQQFF
J gene: TRBJ2-1
clone size: many
V gene: TRBV7-9
D gene: NA

CDR3 DNA: TGTGCCAGCAGCTACAGGGGGCTTAATGAGCAGTTCTTC
CDR3 protein: CASSYRGLNEQFF
J gene: TRBJ2-1
clone size: few
V gene: TRBV3-1
D gene: TRBD1

CDR3 DNA: TGTGCCAGCAGCCGGGACACGAACACCGGGGAGCTGTTTTTT
CDR3 protein: CASSRDTNTGELFF
J gene: TRBJ2-2
clone size: NA
V gene: TRBV7-2
D gene: NA

CDR3 DNA: TGCAGTGCTGGAAAGAGCGGTGGTGAGACCCAGTACTTC
CDR3 protein: CSAGKSGGETQYF
J gene: TRBJ2-5
clone size: NA
V gene: TRBV20-1
D gene: NA

CDR3 DNA: TGTGCCAGCAGTTACCGCACACGGGGACCGGGACACCTCAACACCGGGGAGCTGTTTTTT
CDR3 protein: CASSYRTRGPGHLNTGELFF
J gene: TRBJ2-2
clone size: NA
V gene: TRBV6-5
D gene: NA

CDR3 DNA: TGTGCCAGCAGCCAAGAGGGGAGATACTACGAGCAGTACTTC
CDR3 protein: CASSQEGRYYEQYF
J gene: TRBJ2-7
clone size: NA
V gene: TRBV3-1
D gene: NA

CDR3 DNA: TGCAGCGCCGAAACGGACAGGGGCAATGAGCAGTTCTTC
CDR3 protein: CSAETDRGNEQFF
J gene: TRBJ2-1
clone size: NA
V gene: TRBV29-1
D gene: TRBD1

CDR3 DNA: TGTGCCATCAGTGTGAGGCAGAACACTGAAGCTTTCTTT
CDR3 protein: CAISVRQNTEAFF
J gene: TRBJ1-1
clone size: few
V gene: TRBV10-3
D gene: NA

CDR3 DNA: TGCAGTGCTAGCTTAGCGGGGGGGATAGAGACCCAGTACTTC
CDR3 protein: CSASLAGGIETQYF
J gene: TRBJ2-5
clone size: few
V gene: TRBV20-1
D gene: TRBD2

CDR3 DNA: TGCGCCAGCAGCCAAGATGCCCCTGGCGGGGGGGTCTATGAGCAGTTCTTC
CDR3 protein: CASSQDAPGGGVYEQFF
J gene: TRBJ2-1
clone size: many
V gene: TRBV4-3
D gene: TRBD2

CDR3 DNA: TGCAGCGTGGGCACAGGGGTGGGCTATGGCTACACCTTC
CDR3 protein: CSVGTGVGYGYTF
J gene: TRBJ1-2
clone size: few
V gene: TRBV29-1
D gene: TRBD1

CDR3 DNA: TGTGCCAGTAGTATCATATGGGAAGCGGGCAATCAGCCCCAGCATTTT
CDR3 protein: CASSIIWEAGNQPQHF
J gene: TRBJ1-5
clone size: few
V gene: TRBV19
D gene: NA

CDR3 DNA: TGTGCCAGCAAAAGCGGGGGGGCCGTGGCAGATACGCAGTATTTT
CDR3 protein: CASKSGGAVADTQYF
J gene: TRBJ2-3
clone size: NA
V gene: TRBV6-4
D gene: TRBD2

CDR3 DNA: TGTGCCAGCTCACGAAATATTGGACAGGACAATGAGCAGTTCTTC
CDR3 protein: CASSRNIGQDNEQFF
J gene: TRBJ2-1
clone size: NA
V gene: TRBV18
D gene: TRBD1

CDR3 DNA: TGTGCCATCAGTGACAGGTATAATTCACCCCTCCACTTT
CDR3 protein: CAISDRYNSPLHF
J gene: TRBJ1-6
clone size: NA
V gene: TRBV10-3
D gene: NA

CDR3 DNA: TGTGCCAGCAGCTCCCCTTCGCGGGGGGGGGATAGCAATCAGCCCCAGCATTTT
CDR3 protein: CASSSPSRGGDSNQPQHF
J gene: TRBJ1-5
clone size: few
V gene: TRBV7-9
D gene: NA

CDR3 DNA: TGTGCCAGCAGTGAAGAGTGGGGTAGGACGACAGAGACCCAGTACTTC
CDR3 protein: CASSEEWGRTTETQYF
J gene: TRBJ2-5
clone size: once
V gene: TRBV2
D gene: NA

CDR3 DNA: TGTGCCAGCAGCTTAGTTCTAGCGAACAATGAGCAGTTCTTC
CDR3 protein: CASSLVLANNEQFF
J gene: TRBJ2-1
clone size: NA
V gene: TRBV7-2
D gene: NA

CDR3 DNA: TGTGCCAGCAGTTACCCCAGCGGGGGGAATCAAGAGACCCAGTACTTC
CDR3 protein: CASSYPSGGNQETQYF
J gene: TRBJ2-5
clone size: NA
V gene: TRBV6-2/TRBV6-3
D gene: TRBD2

CDR3 DNA: TGTGCCAGCAGCAGGGACAGGGAGGGGAGCAATCAGCCCCAGCATTTT
CDR3 protein: CASSRDREGSNQPQHF
J gene: TRBJ1-5
clone size: few
V gene: TRBV6-6
D gene: TRBD1

CDR3 DNA: TGTGCCAGCAGCCGGACAGGAGGTTTCGGGGAGCTGTTTTTT
CDR3 protein: CASSRTGGFGELFF
J gene: TRBJ2-2
clone size: NA
V gene: TRBV7-3
D gene: TRBD1

CDR3 DNA: TGTGCCAGCAGCCAAGATAGCTACAGGGGCGGCTACACCTTC
CDR3 protein: CASSQDSYRGGYTF
J gene: TRBJ1-2
clone size: few
V gene: TRBV3-1
D gene: TRBD1

CDR3 DNA: TGTGCCAGCAGCCCCCAGCGGACCGCGCAGTATTTT
CDR3 protein: CASSPQRTAQYF
J gene: TRBJ2-3
clone size: few
V gene: TRBV9
D gene: NA